These 16 T cell receptor beta chains came from one sample sequenced in a study of blood T cells in healthy people across ages. Next came a second PCR, run for about 7 to 12 cycles, which used a sample-barcoded 5' primer along with a J-beta primer mix. From the 5' RACE reads, TCRdb called clonotypes with MiXCR, one entry per CDR3 protein. Here the sample spans about 930,000 distinct CDR3 sequences, about 28% being singletons. This same sample was also part of a study on T cells of mothers and their children.

The sample consisted of blood. The origin of the receptors is a woman in her thirties or forties in good health.

There are a few counts of this clonotype. The J gene is TRBJ2-4, the V gene TRBV7-9; D not certain. V was shortened by 1 base and J by 6 bases, with 7 bases between the two germline ends. The germline gives CDR1 SEHNR, CDR2 FQNEAQ (reference sequence). The CDR3 is 13 amino acids. CDR3 in amino acids: CASSLDGINIQYF. In DNA form, the CDR3 reads TGTGCCAGCAGCTTAGATGGGATAAACATTCAGTACTTC. Variable domain in full (rest from reference TRBV7-9 and TRBJ2-4): DTGVSQNPRHKITKRGQNVTFRCDPISEHNRLYWYRQTLGQGPEFLTYFQNEAQLEKSRLLSDRFSAERPKGSFSTLEIQRTEQGDSAMYLCASSLDGINIQYFGAGTRLSVL.

The CDR3 is CASSSRGGGDAYGYTF. The CDR3 coding sequence is TGCGCCAGCAGCTCGAGGGGGGGAGGGGACGCCTATGGCTACACCTTC. The V call is TRBV5-1, the J call TRBJ1-2; a possible D gene is TRBD1 (6 bases). Trimming removed 3 bases from V and 4 bases from J, with 19 bases in between. The CDR3 runs to 16 residues. The germline V gene has CDR1 SGHRS and CDR2 YFSETQ.

In the case of this clonotype: A single base separates this from a much larger clone, so it may be a read error. The chain joins TRBV20-1 to TRBJ2-3, with 9 bases that match TRBD2. V lost 0 bases and J lost 9; bases outside the gene matches: 13. The CDR3 is made up of 16 amino acids. Germline CDR1 reads DFQATT; CDR2 reads SNEGSKA (reference sequence). The CDR3 bases are TGCAGTGCTAGAGATCGTTTGACTAGCGGTTGGATGACGCAGTATTTT. Translation gives CSARDRLTSGWMTQYF.

The J gene is TRBJ2-2, the V gene TRBV9; the D gene is possibly TRBD2 (6 bases). The CDR3 sequence is 13 residues long. Trimming removed 6 bases at V and 1 base at J, with 7 bases between. Germline V lookup: CDR1 SGDLS, CDR2 YYNGEE. This chain's CDR3 is CASNGGNTGELFF. The CDR3 coding sequence is TGTGCCAGCAACGGGGGGAACACCGGGGAGCTGTTTTTT.

This clonotype was detected ten times or more. The rearrangement uses TRBV5-1 and TRBJ2-5, with D perhaps TRBD2 (5 bases). The J call may be mistaken, given a closer DNA end match to TRBJ2-7. Germline loops: CDR1 SGHRS, CDR2 YFSETQ. The CDR3 length is 15 residues. CDR3 bases: TGCGCCAGCAGCTTGCAGTCGGGGAGATTTCGCGAGCAGTACTTC. Protein sequence: CASSLQSGRFREQYF.

In its sample, this clonotype was seen many times. The chain has TRBV18 and TRBJ1-2, with unresolved D. Germline V gene sequence: CDR1 KGHSH, CDR2 LQKENI. Deletions cut 1 base from V and 4 bases from J, with 16 bases between. The CDR3 loop spans 16 amino acids. The DNA of the CDR3 is TGTGCCAGCTCACCACTAGTTGAGCGGGTTACCTATGGCTACACCTTC. It encodes CASSPLVERVTYGYTF.

V gene TRBV11-2 combines with J gene TRBJ2-7; the match to TRBD2 covers 13 bases. Germline trimming cut 4 bases from V and 7 bases from J; bases unmatched to any gene: 13. The CDR3 extends over 17 amino acids. Germline lookup yields CDR1 SGHAT and CDR2 FQNNGV. CDR3 in amino acids: CASSYSRLAGGPNEQYF. The CDR3 nucleotides read TGTGCCAGCAGCTACTCCAGACTAGCGGGGGGACCCAATGAGCAGTACTTC. The entire variable domain, with the rest obtained from reference TRBV11-2 and TRBJ2-7, is as follows: EAGVAQSPRYKIIEKRQSVAFWCNPISGHATLYWYQQILGQGPKLLIQFQNNGVVDDSQLPKDRFSAERLKGVDSTLKIQPAKLEDSAVYLCASSYSRLAGGPNEQYFGPGTRLTVT.

The chain links TRBV18 to TRBJ1-5; D gene ambiguous. CDR1 KGHSH and CDR2 LQKENI come from the germline V gene. The germline V and J ends were trimmed by 6 bases and 2 bases, with 8 bases remaining between them. This CDR3 has 13 residues. CDR3 protein: CASSVAGNQPQHF. DNA of the CDR3: TGTGCCAGCTCCGTGGCAGGCAATCAGCCCCAGCATTTT. Combining the CDR3 with reference TRBV18 and TRBJ1-5 gives the whole variable domain NAGVMQNPRHLVRRRGQEARLRCSPMKGHSHVYWYRQLPEEGLKFMVYLQKENIIDESGMPKERFSAEFPKEGPSILRIQQVVRGDSAAYFCASSVAGNQPQHFGDGTRLSIL.

This clonotype was detected only a few times. The chain links TRBV5-5 to TRBJ1-2; the match to TRBD1 covers 8 bases. Per germline, CDR1 SGHKS and CDR2 YYEKEE (reference sequence). This CDR3 region has 14 residues. After removal of 4 bases from V and 4 bases from J, the junction contained 6 bases not matched to a gene. CDR3 sequence reads: CASSTTGAGYGYTF. The DNA of the CDR3 is TGTGCCAGCAGCACGACAGGGGCGGGCTATGGCTACACCTTC.

This clonotype appeared a few times. The chain uses TRBV5-1 and TRBJ1-1; 7 bases align to TRBD1. Germline V CDR1 and CDR2: SGHRS, YFSETQ. CDR3 size: 15 residues. V shed 0 bases, J shed 4 bases, and the junction held 6 bases outside the gene matches. The CDR3 DNA is TGCGCCAGCAGCTTGGGACAGGGCTTTCTCACTGAAGCTTTCTTT. Protein product: CASSLGQGFLTEAFF. Full variable domain (outside the CDR3, taken from reference TRBV5-1 and TRBJ1-1): KAGVTQTPRYLIKTRGQQVTLSCSPISGHRSVSWYQQTPGQGLQFLFEYFSETQRNKGNFPGRFSGRQFSNSRSEMNVSTLELGDSALYLCASSLGQGFLTEAFFGQGTRLTVV.

This sequence joins TRBV24-1 and TRBJ1-1; D unresolved. Germline CDR1 KGHDR, CDR2 SFDVKD. The CDR3 spans 13 residues. V gave up 0 bases and J gave up 8 bases, with 9 bases separating them. The CDR3 is CATSDLSLQEAFF. The CDR3 bases are TGTGCCACCAGTGATTTGAGTCTTCAAGAAGCTTTCTTT.

Of note for this clonotype: This may stem from a read error, because a much larger clone lies one nucleotide away. The V call is TRBV6-1, the J call TRBJ1-2; D unresolved. The V gene's germline CDR1 is MNHNS and CDR2 SASEGT. CDR3 length equals 13 residues. The germline V and J ends were trimmed by 6 bases and 4 bases, with 12 bases remaining between them. This chain's CDR3 is CASRADSSYGYTF. In nucleotides, the CDR3 is TGTGCCAGCAGGGCAGATTCTAGCTATGGCTACACCTTC.

In DNA, the CDR3 is TGCAGTGCTGGGCGGGGACAGGGGTCTCCTCAGCCCCAGCATTTT. It codes for CSAGRGQGSPQPQHF. The chain is built from TRBV20-1 and TRBJ1-5; 10 nucleotides match TRBD1. The V segment lost 5 bases and the J segment 6 bases; nucleotides outside the gene matches: 10. This CDR3 has 15 amino acids. Germline lookup yields CDR1 DFQATT and CDR2 SNEGSKA (reference sequence).

Many counts were recorded for this clonotype. The rearrangement joins TRBV6-6 to TRBJ2-1; D possibly corresponds to TRBD1 (6 bases). V was trimmed by 6 bases and J by 0 bases, leaving 12 bases between them. CDR3 size: 15 residues. Germline CDR1 and CDR2: MNHNY and SVGAGI (reference sequence). The chain's CDR3 is CASRTGSSSYNEQFF. Here the CDR3 DNA reads TGTGCCAGCAGGACAGGATCCAGCTCCTACAATGAGCAGTTCTTC.

This clonotype was seen at least ten times. V usage is TRBV20-1 and J usage is TRBJ2-1; the D gene is possibly TRBD2 (6 bases). The germline CDR1 and CDR2 sequences are DFQATT and SNEGSKA (reference sequence). The CDR3 has 12 amino acids. V lost 8 bases, J lost 7 bases, and 15 bases lay in between. CDR3 DNA sequence: TGCAGTCCGGGGGAACCGGGGAATGAGCAGTTCTTC. It yields the protein CSPGEPGNEQFF.

On this clonotype itself: Without the conserved terminal phenylalanine or tryptophan, this CDR3 likely stems from a read error. The CDR3: CASSIGDRDTEAFC. The CDR3 DNA is TGTGCCAGCAGCATAGGAGACAGGGACACTGAAGCTTTCTGT. The chain has TRBV5-4 and TRBJ1-1; TRBD1 matches at 7 bases. There are 14 residues in the CDR3. After removal of 4 bases from V and 3 bases from J, the junction contained 6 bases not matched to a gene. CDR1 SGHNT and CDR2 YYREEE come from the germline V gene (reference sequence).